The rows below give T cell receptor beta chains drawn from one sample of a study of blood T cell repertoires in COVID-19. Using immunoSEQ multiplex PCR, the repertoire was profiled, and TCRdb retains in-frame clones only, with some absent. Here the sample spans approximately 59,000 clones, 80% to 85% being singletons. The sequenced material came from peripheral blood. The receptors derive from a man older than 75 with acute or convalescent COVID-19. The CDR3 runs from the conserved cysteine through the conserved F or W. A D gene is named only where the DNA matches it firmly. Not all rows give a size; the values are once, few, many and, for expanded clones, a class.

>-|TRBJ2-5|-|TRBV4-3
CASSQDPGQETQYF
TGCGCCAGCAGCCAAGATCCGGGGCAAGAGACCCAGTACTTC
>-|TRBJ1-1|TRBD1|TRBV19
CASSSTGGSSGAFF
TGTGCCAGTAGTTCGACAGGGGGCTCTTCGGGAGCTTTCTTT
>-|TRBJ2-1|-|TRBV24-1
CATSDSLQGPYNEQFF
TGTGCCACCAGTGATTCATTACAGGGACCCTACAATGAGCAGTTCTTC
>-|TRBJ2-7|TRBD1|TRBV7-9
CASSTGESRYEQYF
TGTGCCAGCAGCACAGGGGAATCCCGCTACGAGCAGTACTTC
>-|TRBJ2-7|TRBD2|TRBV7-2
CASSLVAGEEEQYF
TGTGCCAGCAGCTTAGTAGCGGGGGAAGAAGAGCAGTACTTC
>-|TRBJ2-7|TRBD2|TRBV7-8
CASSLASGLATYEQYF
TGTGCCAGCAGCTTAGCTTCGGGACTAGCGACCTACGAGCAGTACTTC
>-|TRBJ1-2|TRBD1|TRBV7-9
CASSKGQGDYGYTF
TGTGCCAGCAGCAAGGGACAGGGTGACTATGGCTACACCTTC
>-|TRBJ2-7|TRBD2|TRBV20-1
CSASPQTSVSYEQYF
TGCAGTGCTAGTCCGCAGACTAGCGTTTCCTACGAGCAGTACTTC
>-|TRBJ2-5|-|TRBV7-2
CASSLRGLGTQYF
TGTGCCAGCAGCTTGCGGGGTTTAGGGACCCAGTACTTC
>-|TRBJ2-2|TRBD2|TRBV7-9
CASSYSGRDTGELFF
TGTGCCAGCAGCTATAGCGGGAGGGACACCGGGGAGCTGTTTTTT
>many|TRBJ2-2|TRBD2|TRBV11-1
CASRPASGDNTGELFF
TGTGCCAGCAGGCCGGCTAGCGGGGATAACACCGGGGAGCTGTTTTTT
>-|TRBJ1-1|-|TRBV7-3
CASSPLGAGWDTEAFF
TGTGCCAGCAGCCCTCTGGGGGCAGGGTGGGACACTGAAGCTTTCTTT
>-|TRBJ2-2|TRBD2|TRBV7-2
CASSFLAGESGELFF
TGTGCCAGCAGCTTTTTAGCGGGAGAATCCGGGGAGCTGTTTTTT
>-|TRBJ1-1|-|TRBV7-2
CASSLRGGRGTEAFF
TGTGCCAGCAGCTTAAGGGGGGGGCGCGGAACTGAAGCTTTCTTT
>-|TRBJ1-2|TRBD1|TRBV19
CASSITGTGGVDYGYTF
TGTGCCAGTAGTATCACCGGGACAGGGGGCGTCGACTATGGCTACACCTTC
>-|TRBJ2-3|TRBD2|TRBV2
CASSGPSLAGDTQYF
TGTGCCAGCAGTGGGCCCAGCCTAGCGGGGGATACGCAGTATTTT
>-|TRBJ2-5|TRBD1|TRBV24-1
CATSDLGDRGGTETQYF
TGTGCCACCAGTGATTTAGGGGACAGGGGAGGGACGGAGACCCAGTACTTC
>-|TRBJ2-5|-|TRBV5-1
CASSRQAQETQYF
TGCGCCAGCAGCAGGCAGGCCCAAGAGACCCAGTACTTC